This T cell receptor (beta chain) was obtained from a study of PD-1 blockade in classical Hodgkin lymphoma. CDR3 size: 12 residues. The germline V gene has CDR1 MNHEY and CDR2 SVGAGI. Trimming cost V 6 bases and J 7 bases, with 9 bases left between them. Profiling relied on immunoSEQ multiplex PCR, and the TCRdb table lists in-frame clones only, not all of them. The sample lists roughly 34,000 clones, over 65% occurring once. Every patient experienced relapse after autologous stem cell transplantation, and brentuximab vedotin exposure varied. The chain carries TRBV6-5 and TRBJ2-2; no definite D call. The specimen comprised peripheral blood mononuclear cells (PBMCs), sampled before the second cycle of nivolumab. This TCR derives from a human donor with classical Hodgkin lymphoma. Here the CDR3 DNA reads TGTGCCAGCAGCTCATGGGGCGGGGAGCTGTTTTTT. Protein: CASSSWGGELFF.